This T cell receptor beta chain emerged from a study of blood T cell repertoires in COVID-19. Study processing details: How many nucleated cells were present was estimated from reference gene primer amplification. The table came from immunoSEQ multiplex PCR; TCRdb's copy has only in-frame clones and leaves some out. That table supplies the V and J calls and clone size; D and trimming were determined from the DNA. The sample carries around 59,000 clones, about 78% recorded once. The sequenced material came from peripheral blood. The TCR comes from a man older than 75 with acute or convalescent COVID-19.

The CDR3 reads CASGHTQGAYGYTF. The CDR3, as DNA: TGTGCCAGCGGCCACACACAGGGGGCCTATGGCTACACCTTC. V gene TRBV21-1 combines with J gene TRBJ1-2; the table's D call, TRBD1, has no DNA check behind it. TRBV21-1 is designated a pseudogene. The CDR3 has 14 residues.